The next 21 T cell receptor beta chains were all read from a single sample in a study of regulatory T cells in long-lasting Graves disease. To make TCR beta libraries, researchers used iRepertoire HTBI primers and Arm-PCR of CDR3 regions. TCRdb used MiXCR to reprocess the multiplex PCR reads, holding one entry per CDR3 protein. Of over 450,000 distinct CDR3 sequences in the sample, 12% were seen once. Time point meaning: newly diagnosed GD, antithyroid drugs for less than 3 months. RNA extracted from PBMCs served as the sequencing template. These data are also associated with another study on T cells in Graves' hyperthyroidism and ophthalmopathy.

The starting material was peripheral blood mononuclear cells (PBMCs), obtained at new diagnosis, from a patient treated with antithyroid drugs. The source is a woman in her twenties or thirties with Graves disease.

This clonotype was counted between two and nine times. The J gene is TRBJ1-2, the V gene TRBV5-1; D remains ambiguous. The CDR3 extends over 12 amino acids. CDR1 is SGHRS, CDR2 YFSETQ, per germline. Trimming cost V 0 bases and J 8 bases, with 8 bases left between them. CDR3 residues: CASSLELGGYTF. In DNA, the CDR3 is TGCGCCAGCAGCTTGGAATTAGGCGGCTACACCTTC.

This clonotype was detected ten times or more. The J gene is TRBJ2-7, the V gene TRBV10-3; perhaps TRBD2 as D (5 bases). Deletions cut 7 bases from V and 0 bases from J, with 13 bases between. Looked up from germline, CDR1 is ENHRY and CDR2 is SYGVKD. The CDR3 contains 14 residues. The CDR3 is CAIKMDGGSYEQYF. CDR3 nucleotide sequence: TGTGCCATCAAAATGGACGGAGGCTCCTACGAGCAGTACTTC.

This clonotype was found a few times. V gene TRBV18 combines with J gene TRBJ2-1, with no clear D. The ends were cut back, 2 bases at V and 7 bases at J, with 9 bases in the middle. CDR3 length: 13 amino acids. Per the germline V gene, CDR1 is KGHSH and CDR2 is LQKENI. The CDR3 DNA reads as TGTGCCAGCTCACCATCGGAATTAAATGAGCAGTTCTTC. It is translated as CASSPSELNEQFF.

In this sample, this clonotype turned up a few times. The chain uses TRBV6-5 and TRBJ2-7; D call uncertain. Germline CDR1 is MNHEY and CDR2 is SVGAGI. Trimming took 2 bases from V and 0 from J, leaving 14 bases between them. The CDR3 runs 16 residues. CDR3 sequence: CASSYARGPSSYEQYF. The CDR3 coding sequence is TGTGCCAGCAGTTACGCCCGTGGGCCCAGCTCCTACGAGCAGTACTTC.

This clonotype was observed at least ten times. This sequence joins TRBV28 and TRBJ2-7, with D possibly matching TRBD2 (5 bases). Germline CDR1 and CDR2: MDHEN and SYDVKM. Trimming left V 5 bases short and J 10 bases short, with 15 bases between. The length of the CDR3 is 12 residues. The CDR3 sequence: CASSQDVGDQYF. As DNA, the CDR3 is TGTGCCAGCAGTCAGGACGTCGGGGATCAGTACTTC.

This clonotype was counted ten times or more. This rearrangement joins TRBV2 to TRBJ2-7; D assignment may be TRBD1 or TRBD2 (5 bases each). The CDR3 length is 17 residues. V lost 4 bases and J lost 3, with 22 bases in between. Germline V gives CDR1 SNHLY, CDR2 FYNNEI. The CDR3 loop is CASSGTDDRDPHYEQYF. CDR3 nucleotide sequence: TGTGCCAGCAGTGGTACCGACGACCGGGACCCACACTACGAGCAGTACTTC.

V and J are TRBV5-4 and TRBJ1-6; D not resolved. The germline V and J ends were trimmed by 4 bases and 7 bases, with 6 bases remaining between them. The CDR3 consists of 12 residues. CDR1 and CDR2 (germline): SGHNT, YYREEE (reference sequence). The CDR3: CASSRANSPLHF. The CDR3 DNA reads TGTGCCAGCAGCCGGGCGAATTCACCCCTCCACTTT.

The J gene is TRBJ2-1, the V gene TRBV4-1; D is possibly TRBD2 (6 bases). Trimming removed 0 bases from V and 5 bases from J, with 20 bases in between. Germline CDR1 is MGHRA and CDR2 is YSYEKL. This CDR3 comprises 18 residues. CDR3 nucleotide sequence: TGCGCCAGCAGCCAAGATCCTGGAACGGGACTCCAAGACAATGAGCAGTTCTTC. This sequence encodes CASSQDPGTGLQDNEQFF.

To note about this clonotype: With a much larger clone just one base away, this may be a read error. The gene calls are TRBV10-3 and TRBJ2-7; D tentatively fits TRBD1 or TRBD2 (5 bases each). There are 12 residues in the CDR3. Germline V lookup: CDR1 ENHRY, CDR2 SYGVKD. Trimming removed 11 bases from V and 4 bases from J, with 15 bases in between. CDR3 nucleotide sequence: TGTGCCTCCGGGGCTATCCTTTACGAGCAGTACTTC. This gives the protein CASGAILYEQYF.

The chain uses TRBV9 and TRBJ2-1, with D possibly matching TRBD2 (5 bases). The CDR3 is 19 amino acids. Germline CDR1 reads SGDLS; CDR2 reads YYNGEE. The ends were cut back, 0 bases at V and 0 bases at J, with 19 bases in the middle. The CDR3 sequence is CASSVAALLGGSSYNEQFF. The CDR3 DNA follows: TGTGCCAGCAGCGTAGCCGCACTCCTCGGAGGTAGCTCCTACAATGAGCAGTTCTTC.

CDR3 DNA: TGCAGTGCTAAAGACAGGGTAGTTTCACCCCTCCACTTT. This gives the protein CSAKDRVVSPLHF. V gene TRBV20-1 combines with J gene TRBJ1-6; 7 bases fit TRBD1. V shed 4 bases and J 9 bases; nucleotides not matched to a gene: 6. Germline V lookup: CDR1 DFQATT, CDR2 SNEGSKA (reference sequence). The CDR3 totals 13 residues.

This clonotype was found many times. The chain couples TRBV24-1 to TRBJ1-2, with 7 bases aligning to TRBD1. The germline CDR1 and CDR2 sequences are KGHDR and SFDVKD. Trimming took 3 bases from V and 8 from J; bases not matched to a gene: 5. This CDR3 is built from 13 residues. The CDR3, as DNA: TGTGCCACCAGTGATCCGACAGGGATCGGCTACACCTTC. Translating it yields CATSDPTGIGYTF.

There are many counts of this clonotype. The rearrangement uses TRBV29-1 and TRBJ1-2; D is perhaps TRBD1 (5 bases). The CDR3 runs to 13 residues. Trimming pared 3 bases from V and 2 bases from J, leaving 10 bases between. Germline V lookup: CDR1 SQVTM, CDR2 ANQGSEA. The CDR3 nucleotides are TGCAGCGTTGATCGGGACGGCAACTATGGCTACACCTTC. This encodes CSVDRDGNYGYTF. The full variable domain, its missing parts supplied by reference TRBV29-1 and TRBJ1-2, is SAVISQKPSRDICQRGTSLTIQCQVDSQVTMMFWYRQQPGQSLTLIATANQGSEATYESGFVIDKFPISRPNLTFSTLTVSNMSPEDSSIYLCSVDRDGNYGYTFGSGTRLTVV.

Ten or more counts support this clonotype. One junction end does not reproduce the germline sequence, and a read error may be involved. In DNA, the CDR3 is TGTGCCAGCAGCCAAGGCGGACCGGACCACTTC. Translation gives CASSQGGPDHF. The rearrangement links TRBV3-1 to TRBJ2-5; D gene unclear. The germline V gene has CDR1 LGHDT and CDR2 YNNKEL (reference sequence). CDR3 size: 11 residues.

A remark on this clonotype: This sequence may be a read error, since a much larger clone differs from it by one base. This chain links TRBV29-1 with TRBJ2-5; 7 nucleotides match TRBD1. This CDR3 comprises 16 residues. V lost 0 bases to trimming and J lost 4 bases; unmatched junction nucleotides: 11. CDR1 SQVTM and CDR2 ANQGSEA come from the germline V gene. CDR3 DNA sequence: TGCAGCGTTGAAGAGATCGGACAGGAGTGGGGAGAGACCCAGTACTTC. As protein: CSVEEIGQEWGETQYF.

This clonotype was seen at least ten times. The chain has TRBV2 and TRBJ1-5; a possible D gene is TRBD1 (6 bases). The germline gives CDR1 SNHLY, CDR2 FYNNEI. This CDR3 has 17 amino acids. Between the trimmed V and J ends, which lost 3 bases and 1 base, there was a span of 16 bases. Here the CDR3 reads CASSELRGRGSNQPQHF. CDR3 DNA: TGTGCCAGCAGTGAGTTACGGGGGCGTGGGAGCAATCAGCCCCAGCATTTT.

This clonotype was seen ten or more times. The rearrangement uses TRBV30 and TRBJ2-7, with TRBD2 matching 7 bases. J was trimmed by 0 bases and V by 3 bases; bases with no gene match: 2. Germline loops: CDR1 GTSNPN, CDR2 SVGIG (reference sequence). There are 13 residues in the CDR3. CDR3 region: CAWRASGSYEQYF. CDR3 DNA: TGTGCCTGGAGAGCTAGCGGCTCCTACGAGCAGTACTTC.

The table lists this clonotype with many counts. The V and J genes are TRBV2 and TRBJ2-4, with 8 bases that match TRBD1. This CDR3 is built from 15 residues. Unmatched junction bases numbered 6, after V lost 6 bases and J lost 2 bases. Germline V CDR1 and CDR2: SNHLY, FYNNEI. CDR3 nucleotides: TGTGCCAGCAGGGCGGACAGGGCTTCCAAAAACATTCAGTACTTC. Amino acid sequence: CASRADRASKNIQYF.

This clonotype was recorded many times. The chain uses TRBV2 and TRBJ1-2; tentatively, D is TRBD1 (5 bases). V shed 8 bases and J shed 3 bases, with 19 bases lying between them. In germline, CDR1 is SNHLY, CDR2 FYNNEI. The CDR3 extends over 15 amino acids. CDR3 in amino acids: CASGTAWGIDYGYTF. CDR3 DNA: TGTGCCAGCGGGACCGCGTGGGGGATTGACTATGGCTACACCTTC.

V is TRBV18 and J is TRBJ1-3; 7 bases line up with TRBD1. Germline V gene data show CDR1 as KGHSH and CDR2 as LQKENI. This CDR3 has 17 amino acids. J lost 0 bases, V lost 4 bases, and 9 bases had no gene match. The CDR3 DNA reads TGTGCCAGCTCACGCTCGAACAGGGGTAACTCTGGAAACACCATATATTTT. It specifies CASSRSNRGNSGNTIYF.

This clonotype has at least ten counts. The V and J genes are TRBV5-1 and TRBJ1-4; tentative D call: TRBD1 (6 bases). Between the trimmed V and J ends, which lost 3 bases and 1 base, there was a span of 10 bases. This CDR3 is built from 15 residues. Germline CDR1 SGHRS, CDR2 YFSETQ. The CDR3 protein is CASSSGDGTNEKLFF. In nucleotides, the CDR3 is TGCGCCAGCAGCTCAGGGGATGGAACTAATGAAAAACTGTTTTTT.